Below are 20 T cell receptor beta chains sequenced from a single sample in a study of vaccination effects on CD4 cells after COVID-19 (dated by TCRdb to about 2022). In the ViraFEST assay, PBMC were stimulated with viral peptide pools, and TCR sequencing was then used to find antigen-specific CD4+ T cell clonotypes based on their expansion. After around 11 days of culture, CD4+ T cells were isolated with the EasySep CD4+ T cell isolation kit. The library relied on the immunoSEQ multiplex PCR assay. As stored in TCRdb, this immuneACCESS dataset retains in-frame rearrangements with V and J assigned. A fraction of the clones does not appear; measured against another copy, unresolved V genes explain less than half of the discrepancy, and the remainder lacks a known reason. In this sample the table shows about 79,000 clones, around 76% of which occur a single time. The ten largest make up approximately 1.7% of the sample.

These receptors are not linked to any known antigen. The source was CD4+ T cells from PBMCs cultured with HCoV-229E spike peptides, collected before COVID-19 vaccination. The meaning of the sample's cell subset or site label: HCoV-229E spike overlapping peptide pool stimulation. Receptor source: a human donor who received a COVID-19 vaccine.

A few counts support this clone. The chain links TRBV10-3 to TRBJ1-4; D possibly corresponds to TRBD1 (5 bases). This CDR3 is built from 13 residues. V lost 2 bases and J 7 bases, leaving 8 bases between the germline ends. Germline V gives CDR1 ENHRY, CDR2 SYGVKD. CDR3 in DNA: TGTGCCATCAGTGAGGGACAAGGTGAAAAACTGTTTTTT. This encodes CAISEGQGEKLFF.

The chain couples TRBV24-1 to TRBJ1-1; TRBD1 aligns across 7 bases. Looked up from germline, CDR1 is KGHDR and CDR2 is SFDVKD. Germline trimming cut 4 bases from V and 10 bases from J; bases unmatched to any gene: 11. The CDR3 extends over 14 amino acids. CDR3 sequence reads: CATSDPTGAVGAFF. The CDR3 region has the DNA TGTGCCACCAGTGACCCCACAGGGGCTGTCGGAGCTTTCTTT.

DNA for the CDR3: TGCGCCAGCAGTGACTCCCGTCACAGGGGTGCCTACAATGAGCAGTTCTTC. Translated: CASSDSRHRGAYNEQFF. The chain uses TRBV10-2 and TRBJ2-1; 7 nucleotides line up with TRBD1. The CDR3 has 17 amino acids. The J segment lost 2 bases and the V segment lost 3 bases, leaving 10 bases of the junction unmatched. The germline gives CDR1 WSHSY, CDR2 SAAADI.

This chain links TRBV2 with TRBJ1-2; a weak D match, TRBD1 (5 bases). The V and J ends lost 6 bases and 2 bases respectively, with 10 bases between them. Germline V gene lookup returns CDR1 SNHLY and CDR2 FYNNEI. The CDR3 covers 13 residues. The CDR3 region is CASRFSGNYGYTF. For the CDR3, the DNA is TGTGCCAGCAGATTTTCAGGGAACTATGGCTACACCTTC.

V and J are TRBV18 and TRBJ2-5; 14 bases are shared with TRBD2. The length of the CDR3 is 18 residues. Unmatched junction bases numbered 8, after V lost 4 bases and J lost 1 base. Germline V CDR1 and CDR2: KGHSH, LQKENI. The CDR3 loop is CASSLGTSGGPLQETQYF. As DNA, the CDR3 is TGTGCCAGCTCACTCGGGACTAGCGGGGGACCACTCCAAGAGACCCAGTACTTC.

The chain is built from TRBV5-8 and TRBJ1-1, with D possibly TRBD1 on 6 matching bases. V lost 0 bases and J 4 bases, leaving 10 bases between the germline ends. This CDR3 has 14 residues. The germline V gene encodes CDR1 SGHTS and CDR2 YDEGEE. CDR3 in amino acids: CASSLGQVLTEAFF. As DNA, the CDR3 is TGTGCCAGCAGCTTGGGACAGGTACTCACTGAAGCTTTCTTT.

The table lists this clone with a count of one. The chain uses TRBV14 and TRBJ1-2; D call uncertain. The V end lost 4 bases, the J end lost 6 bases, and 15 bases lay between the germline ends. Germline lookup yields CDR1 SGHDN and CDR2 FVKESK. The CDR3 is made up of 14 amino acids. CDR3 in DNA: TGTGCCAGCAGCCGCTCCCGGGTCCCGGATGGCTACACCTTC. Translated: CASSRSRVPDGYTF.

This clone was recorded a few times. The genes are TRBV7-8 and TRBJ1-6, with D maybe TRBD1 (6 bases). The V gene's germline CDR1 is SGHVS and CDR2 FQNEAQ. V dropped 3 bases and J dropped 9 bases, with 12 bases sitting between them. The CDR3 is made up of 14 amino acids. The CDR3 bases are TGTGCCAGCAGCTTCGGGGGCCCGACTTCACCCCTCCACTTT. It translates to CASSFGGPTSPLHF. Based on the CDR3 plus reference TRBV7-8 and TRBJ1-6, the full variable domain is GAGVSQSPRYKVAKRGQDVALRCDPISGHVSLFWYQQALGQGPEFLTYFQNEAQLDKSGLPSDRFFAERPEGSVSTLKIQRTQQEDSAVYLCASSFGGPTSPLHFGNGTRLTVT.

The chain uses TRBV10-1 and TRBJ1-1; no clear D. This CDR3 is built from 13 residues. Trimming took 3 bases from V and 1 from J, leaving 6 bases between them. Germline CDR1 reads WNHNN; CDR2 reads SYGVQD (reference sequence). The CDR3 coding sequence is TGCGCCAGCAGTGAAAACAGGAACACTGAAGCTTTCTTT. Its protein is CASSENRNTEAFF.

This clone was recorded once. V usage is TRBV5-6 and J usage is TRBJ1-5; D unresolved. The V gene lost 4 bases and the J gene lost 5 bases, with 16 bases spanning the gap. There are 15 residues in the CDR3. Germline lookup yields CDR1 SGHDT and CDR2 YYEEEE. CDR3 in amino acids: CASSPHHLTDQPQHF. The CDR3 coding sequence is TGTGCCAGCAGCCCCCACCACCTAACAGATCAGCCCCAGCATTTT. Looking up the rest from reference TRBV5-6 and TRBJ1-5 gives the full variable domain: DAGVTQSPTHLIKTRGQQVTLRCSPKSGHDTVSWYQQALGQGPQFIFQYYEEEERQRGNFPDRFSGHQFPNYSSELNVNALLLGDSALYLCASSPHHLTDQPQHFGDGTRLSIL.

V usage is TRBV14 and J usage is TRBJ1-4; 8 bases line up with TRBD1. CDR3 length: 17 residues. Germline CDR1 is SGHDN and CDR2 is FVKESK. V lost 3 bases to trimming and J lost 0 bases; unmatched junction nucleotides: 6. The CDR3 region is CASSQGQAIATNEKLFF. The CDR3 nucleotides are TGTGCCAGCAGCCAGGGACAGGCGATTGCAACTAATGAAAAACTGTTTTTT.

This clone was picked up a small number of times. The chain employs TRBV6-1 and TRBJ1-1, with D perhaps TRBD1 (5 bases). Trimming left V 2 bases short and J 0 bases short, with 19 bases between. The CDR3 runs 18 residues. The germline V gene has CDR1 MNHNS and CDR2 SASEGT. CDR3 nucleotides: TGTGCCAGCAGTGAACAGGGTTGGAGGGGCTCTATGAACACTGAAGCTTTCTTT. It codes for CASSEQGWRGSMNTEAFF.

This clone was seen a handful of times. The V call is TRBV5-6, the J call TRBJ2-2; D unclear. Germline V gene sequence: CDR1 SGHDT, CDR2 YYEEEE. Trimming removed 2 bases from V and 4 bases from J, with 9 bases in between. The CDR3 extends over 14 amino acids. The CDR3, as DNA: TGTGCCAGCAGCTTCAGTGACGGCACCGGGGAGCTGTTTTTT. This encodes CASSFSDGTGELFF.

The J gene is TRBJ2-7, the V gene TRBV13, with D uncertain. The CDR3 is made up of 13 amino acids. The V gene's germline CDR1 is PRHDT and CDR2 FYEKMQ (reference sequence). V was cut by 0 bases and J by 2 bases, with 5 bases left in between. The DNA of the CDR3 is TGTGCCAGCAGCTTAGGGGCAGCCTACGAGCAGTACGTC. It yields the protein CASSLGAAYEQYV.

This rearrangement joins TRBV21-1 to TRBJ2-5; the table's D call, TRBD2, has no DNA check behind it. TRBV21-1 is a pseudogene. The CDR3 is made up of 17 amino acids. DNA for the CDR3: TGTGCCAGCATCCCATGGGGGCTAGCGGGGGGACACGAGACCCAGTACTTC. Its translation: CASIPWGLAGGHETQYF.

V is TRBV18 and J is TRBJ2-3; maybe TRBD2 (6 bases). Germline V gene lookup returns CDR1 KGHSH and CDR2 LQKENI. The CDR3 runs 14 residues. Trimming removed 3 bases at V and 2 bases at J, with 9 bases between. The CDR3 nucleotides are TGTGCCAGCTCACCGGGACTTGACACAGATACGCAGTATTTT. Protein sequence: CASSPGLDTDTQYF. The entire variable domain, with the rest obtained from reference TRBV18 and TRBJ2-3, is as follows: NAGVMQNPRHLVRRRGQEARLRCSPMKGHSHVYWYRQLPEEGLKFMVYLQKENIIDESGMPKERFSAEFPKEGPSILRIQQVVRGDSAAYFCASSPGLDTDTQYFGPGTRLTVL.

The chain links TRBV5-4 to TRBJ2-3; TRBD1 matches at 8 bases. The CDR3 consists of 14 residues. Germline CDR1 SGHNT, CDR2 YYREEE (reference sequence). V lost 4 bases and J lost 4; bases outside the gene matches: 5. The CDR3 nucleotides are TGTGCCAGCAGCCCCGACAGGGGTTCAGATACGCAGTATTTT. Amino acids: CASSPDRGSDTQYF.

The chain employs TRBV6-1 and TRBJ1-2, with TRBD1 as a possible D gene (5 bases). The CDR3 extends over 14 amino acids. Germline values: CDR1 MNHNS, CDR2 SASEGT. The V end lost 2 bases, the J end lost 4 bases, and 11 bases lay between the germline ends. CDR3 DNA sequence: TGTGCCAGCAGTGAAAGGCAGGGAATCTATGGCTACACCTTC. Protein: CASSERQGIYGYTF.

The V and J genes are TRBV7-9 and TRBJ2-5; TRBD1 aligns across 7 bases. The CDR3 spans 13 residues. CDR1 and CDR2 (germline): SEHNR, FQNEAQ (reference sequence). Trimming at V came to 3 bases and at J to 4 bases, leaving 2 bases not matched to a gene. CDR3 in DNA: TGTGCCAGCAGCTTCCCAGGGGGAGAGACCCAGTACTTC. Translating gives CASSFPGGETQYF.

This rearrangement joins TRBV27 to TRBJ2-3, with 7 bases fitting TRBD1. V lost 2 bases and J lost 7; bases outside the gene matches: 9. Germline V lookup: CDR1 MNHEY, CDR2 SMNVEV (reference sequence). The CDR3 contains 15 residues. CDR3 amino acids: CASSLEAGGSHTQYF. CDR3 sequence (DNA): TGTGCCAGCAGTTTAGAGGCAGGGGGATCGCATACGCAGTATTTT.